The source of this T cell receptor beta chain is a study of blood T cells in healthy people across ages (dated by TCRdb to about 2015). Background for the entire study: Template switching captured roughly one uniquely barcoded TCR beta cDNA molecule per two T cells in model experiments. To track age-related changes in TCR beta repertoire diversity, the study relied on deep sequencing normalized with unique cDNA molecular identifiers. The donors were divided into four age groups: young (average roughly 15 years), middle-aged (approximately 39), aged (approximately 62) and long-lived (about 90). Using the same blood draw, the study looked at two additional independent replicas of 1 million unique cDNA reads for two donors, one aged 18 to 30 and the other aged 80 or older.

What the work shows at the level of the full study, not this receptor alone: Estimates of total diversity from one million sequenced T cells were regarded as lower bounds and underestimates. There was a strong correlation between observed TCR beta diversity and the percentage of naive T cells measured by flow cytometry. The long-lived group showed more naive CD4+ T cells, fewer expanded clones and increased TCR diversity than the aged group, suggesting age selection. Conclusive comparison of naive and antigen-experienced compartments was prevented by the profiling of bulk unsorted PBMCs. The CMV infection status of donors was not known, potentially confounding age-related changes in expanded clonotypes. Observed TCR beta diversity per million T cells fell roughly linearly with age, and a significant reduction was already apparent by age around 40.

The CDR3 contains 16 residues, cysteine and phenylalanine counted. The sequence is cut down to CDR3 DNA, 48 bases in frame from base 1. According to the germline V gene, CDR1 reads ENHRY and CDR2 reads SYGVKD. V is pared back by 2 bases and J by 0 bases, with 12 bases lying between the germline termini. The donors were roughly 39 Caucasian individuals from Russia, aged roughly 6 to 100 years, who were systemically healthy. Approximately 9.3 milliliters of peripheral blood were drawn from each donor into EDTA-treated Vacutainer tubes. Ficoll-Paque density-gradient centrifugation was used to isolate PBMCs, with at least 6 million per sample. Trizol reagent was used to extract total RNA from PBMCs, with at least 5.5 micrograms per sample. For every donor, flow cytometry on a PBMC aliquot measured the percentage of naive CD45RAhigh/CD27high T cells. Of note for this clonotype: Its recognized antigen is unknown. No clone much larger than this one lies a single base away; base qualities are absent.

The library was built by means of 5' RACE. TCRdb names Illumina HiSeq 2500 as the instrument used. The second PCR ran for roughly 7 to 12 cycles and used a J-beta primer mix along with a sample-barcoded 5' primer. Each TCR beta cDNA molecule received a unique molecular identifier from a template-switch 5' adaptor carrying 12 random nucleotides. At least 3 million CDR3-containing paired-end reads were obtained from each sample. The Mint cDNA synthesis kit, primed by a TRBC-specific oligonucleotide, was used to synthesize first-strand cDNA from all RNA. Following uracil-DNA glycosylase treatment, a first 18-cycle PCR with universal primers M1SS and BC2_uni_R was performed on all cDNA. The original methods were these. Each sample was normalized by randomly selecting 1 million high-quality reads, each carrying a distinct molecular identifier. Reads with shared molecular identifiers were discarded instead of being binned into consensus sequences. MiTCR, set to a Q25 quality threshold and the strictest error-elimination algorithm, was used for CDR3 identification, clonotype clustering and error correction. A nonparametric unseen species model with Euler transformation was used to estimate a lower bound on total TCR beta diversity. The public sequencing data were trimmed at Q25 with fastp and processed into clonotypes with MiXCR by TCRdb, which kept only in-frame beta chains. Every entry covers one CDR3 protein and lists the most common genes and DNA from its rows. Clone size and V and J calls follow TCRdb, not the original study. In all, the sample holds approximately 800,000 distinct CDR3 sequences, and under 30% of those were seen once. Of the sample, around 3% falls within the top ten clones.

Separately, the same data were catalogued under a study of T cells of mothers and their children. Looking at the second paper: Nine systemically healthy Caucasian individuals served as donors, namely three mothers together with their six children. cDNA synthesis used all of the extracted RNA, with 1.5 ug of RNA in each 15 ul reaction. Sample barcodes and 2-4 random nucleotides were added via the M1S primer in the second PCR. Each mother yielded over 9.5 million TCR beta CDR3 reads and each child 2.5 million to 3 million reads. Thymic selection shapes the output of TCR recombination in a similar way in related and unrelated pairs, and inherited differences have a minor effect. Normalized repertoire overlap was always slightly but never significantly higher in related than unrelated mother-child pairs. No persistent microchimeric T cell clones were detected, at a sensitivity of approximately 110 clones per million clonotypes. The study used deep NGS to compare TCR beta repertoires of mothers and children, seeking features distinguishing related mother-child pairs from unrelated individuals. The mean age was roughly 40 +/- 4 years for the mothers and approximately 11 +/- 4 years for the children. After adapter ligation with NEBNext reagents, the libraries were sequenced on Illumina HiSeq 2000 with 100+100 nt paired-end reads. Mother and child libraries were prepared a month apart and sequenced in separate runs to prevent cross-contamination. Each donor had between roughly 450,000 and 2,300,000 distinct TCR beta clonotypes identified. Naive TCR beta clonotypes were estimated from low-frequency clonotypes matched to each donor's FACS-determined naive share, without sorting.

The sequenced material came from blood. The receptor was derived from a boy younger than 18 in good health. The V and J segments used are TRBV10-3 and TRBJ2-3, with the D gene possibly TRBD1 or TRBD2, each one fitting 6 bases. The encoded CDR3 is CAISERSGASTDTQYF. Here is the DNA: TGTGCCATCAGTGAGAGGTCGGGGGCCAGCACAGATACGCAGTATTTT.